These T cell receptor beta chains were read from a single sample in a study of cytomegalovirus exposure and HLA in healthy donors. The method was immunoSEQ multiplex PCR; TCRdb's version includes in-frame clones alone and lacks a portion of them. The table lists some 110,000 clones, roughly two thirds of them singletons. Material for sequencing was PBMCs. Every receptor here comes from a female donor in good health and CMV-seronegative. CDR3s include the opening cysteine and the closing phenylalanine or tryptophan. A D gene is named only where the DNA matches it firmly. Clone size is not always given. Where it is, it says once, few, many or a class for expanded clones.

d_gene: TRBD1; j_gene: TRBJ1-6; v_gene: TRBV6-5; abundance: .; CDR3aa: CASSYYRDRGNSPLHF; CDR3nt: TGTGCCAGCAGTTATTATAGGGACAGGGGAAATTCACCCCTCCACTTT
d_gene: .; j_gene: TRBJ2-1; v_gene: TRBV29-1; abundance: few; CDR3aa: CSVEDSGARQFF; CDR3nt: TGCAGCGTTGAAGACTCCGGTGCGCGGCAGTTCTTC
d_gene: TRBD2; j_gene: TRBJ2-3; v_gene: TRBV5-1; abundance: .; CDR3aa: CASRLSTSGPDTQYF; CDR3nt: TGCGCCAGCAGATTGTCGACTAGCGGACCAGATACGCAGTATTTT
d_gene: .; j_gene: TRBJ1-6; v_gene: TRBV5-1; abundance: .; CDR3aa: CASSLAGGMDSPLHF; CDR3nt: TGCGCCAGCAGCTTGGCGGGGGGGATGGACTCACCCCTCCACTTT
d_gene: .; j_gene: TRBJ1-4; v_gene: TRBV6-5; abundance: few; CDR3aa: CASSYSQRGEKLFF; CDR3nt: TGTGCCAGCAGTTACTCCCAGCGCGGGGAAAAACTGTTTTTT
d_gene: TRBD2; j_gene: TRBJ2-2; v_gene: TRBV9; abundance: .; CDR3aa: CASSVGPSGNTGELFF; CDR3nt: TGTGCCAGCAGCGTTGGGCCTAGCGGCAACACCGGGGAGCTGTTTTTT
d_gene: .; j_gene: TRBJ1-3; v_gene: TRBV4-3; abundance: .; CDR3aa: CASSQVRQGTGNTIYF; CDR3nt: TGCGCCAGCAGCCAAGTGCGGCAGGGGACTGGAAACACCATATATTTT
d_gene: TRBD2; j_gene: TRBJ2-1; v_gene: TRBV4-1; abundance: .; CDR3aa: CASSLLAGVVNEQFF; CDR3nt: TGCGCCAGCAGCCTTCTAGCGGGAGTAGTCAATGAGCAGTTCTTC
d_gene: .; j_gene: TRBJ1-1; v_gene: TRBV27; abundance: .; CDR3aa: CASSLHINAETEAFF; CDR3nt: TGTGCCAGCAGTTTACACATCAACGCGGAGACTGAAGCTTTCTTT
d_gene: .; j_gene: TRBJ2-3; v_gene: TRBV6-4; abundance: few; CDR3aa: CASSEGTPTDTQYF; CDR3nt: TGTGCCAGCAGTGAAGGGACACCCACAGATACGCAGTATTTT
d_gene: TRBD2; j_gene: TRBJ2-1; v_gene: TRBV10-3; abundance: .; CDR3aa: CAISPGSGRVHEQFF; CDR3nt: TGTGCCATCAGCCCCGGGAGCGGGAGGGTCCATGAGCAGTTCTTC
d_gene: .; j_gene: TRBJ1-1; v_gene: TRBV9; abundance: .; CDR3aa: CASSVVPGSGEAFF; CDR3nt: TGTGCCAGCAGCGTAGTTCCAGGGTCCGGTGAAGCTTTCTTT
d_gene: TRBD1; j_gene: TRBJ2-7; v_gene: TRBV27; abundance: few; CDR3aa: CASSPGQGNPSYEQYF; CDR3nt: TGTGCCAGCAGTCCTGGACAGGGGAATCCCTCCTACGAGCAGTACTTC
d_gene: TRBD2; j_gene: TRBJ2-1; v_gene: TRBV28; abundance: .; CDR3aa: CASGSRAGGGNEQFF; CDR3nt: TGTGCCAGCGGCAGCAGGGCGGGAGGAGGGAATGAGCAGTTCTTC
d_gene: .; j_gene: TRBJ2-5; v_gene: TRBV7-2; abundance: .; CDR3aa: CASSLASAYQETQYF; CDR3nt: TGTGCCAGCAGCTTAGCTAGCGCCTACCAAGAGACCCAGTACTTC
d_gene: .; j_gene: TRBJ2-3; v_gene: TRBV5-4; abundance: few; CDR3aa: CASSFPEDTQYF; CDR3nt: TGTGCCAGCAGCTTCCCCGAGGATACGCAGTATTTT
d_gene: .; j_gene: TRBJ2-1; v_gene: TRBV2; abundance: .; CDR3aa: CASIPTRAQGANEQFF; CDR3nt: TGTGCCAGCATCCCGACAAGGGCACAGGGAGCCAATGAGCAGTTCTTC
d_gene: TRBD1; j_gene: TRBJ2-5; v_gene: TRBV19; abundance: .; CDR3aa: CASSMDRGVETQYF; CDR3nt: TGTGCCAGTAGTATGGACAGGGGGGTAGAGACCCAGTACTTC